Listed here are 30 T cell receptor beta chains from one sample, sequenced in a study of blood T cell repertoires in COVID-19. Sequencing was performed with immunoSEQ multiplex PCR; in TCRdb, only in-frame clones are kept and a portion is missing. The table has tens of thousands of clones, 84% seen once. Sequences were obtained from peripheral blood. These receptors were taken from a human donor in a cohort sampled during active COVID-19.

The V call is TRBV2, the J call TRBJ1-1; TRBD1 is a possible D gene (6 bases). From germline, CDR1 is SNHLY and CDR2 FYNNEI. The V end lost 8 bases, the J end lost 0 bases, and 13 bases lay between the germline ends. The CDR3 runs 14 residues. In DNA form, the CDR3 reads TGTGCCAGCCGGAGCGGGGACATGAACACTGAAGCTTTCTTT. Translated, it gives CASRSGDMNTEAFF.

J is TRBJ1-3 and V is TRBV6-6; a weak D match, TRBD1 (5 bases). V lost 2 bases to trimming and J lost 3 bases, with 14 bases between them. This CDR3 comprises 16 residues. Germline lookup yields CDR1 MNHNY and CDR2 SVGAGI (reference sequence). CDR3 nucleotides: TGTGCCAGCAGTTACAGGGGCCAACCTGTTGGAAACACCATATATTTT. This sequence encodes CASSYRGQPVGNTIYF.

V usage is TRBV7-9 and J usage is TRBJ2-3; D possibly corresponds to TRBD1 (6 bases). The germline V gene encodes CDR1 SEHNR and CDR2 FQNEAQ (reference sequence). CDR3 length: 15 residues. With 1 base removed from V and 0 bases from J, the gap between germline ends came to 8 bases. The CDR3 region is CASSLERGSTDTQYF. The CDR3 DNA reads TGTGCCAGCAGCTTAGAGAGGGGGAGCACAGATACGCAGTATTTT.

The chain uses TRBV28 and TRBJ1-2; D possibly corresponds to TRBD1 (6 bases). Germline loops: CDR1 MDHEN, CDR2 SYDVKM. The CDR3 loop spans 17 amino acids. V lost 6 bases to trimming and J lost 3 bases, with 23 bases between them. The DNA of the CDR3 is TGTGCCAGCAGGACCCCTTCAACAGGGTCTCTCGACTATGGCTACACCTTC. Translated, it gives CASRTPSTGSLDYGYTF.

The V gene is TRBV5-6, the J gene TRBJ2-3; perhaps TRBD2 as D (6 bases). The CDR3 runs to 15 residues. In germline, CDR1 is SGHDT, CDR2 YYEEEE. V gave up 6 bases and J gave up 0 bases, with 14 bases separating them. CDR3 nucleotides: TGTGCCAGCAACTTCGCCGGGACTAGCACAGATACGCAGTATTTT. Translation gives CASNFAGTSTDTQYF.

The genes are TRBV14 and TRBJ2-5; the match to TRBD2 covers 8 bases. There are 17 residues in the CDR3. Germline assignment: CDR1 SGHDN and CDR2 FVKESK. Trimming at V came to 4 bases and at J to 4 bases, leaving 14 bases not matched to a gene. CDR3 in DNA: TGTGCCAGCAGCCTTCCGTCAGAGCGGGAGCGTTCAGAGACCCAGTACTTC. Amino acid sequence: CASSLPSERERSETQYF.

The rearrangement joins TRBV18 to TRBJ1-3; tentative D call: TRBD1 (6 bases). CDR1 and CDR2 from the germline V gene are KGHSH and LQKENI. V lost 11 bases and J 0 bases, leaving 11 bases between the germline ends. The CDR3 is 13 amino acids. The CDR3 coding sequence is TGTGCCGCCTTAGGGGGCTCTGGAAACACCATATATTTT. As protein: CAALGGSGNTIYF. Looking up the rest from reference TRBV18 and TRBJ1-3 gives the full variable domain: NAGVMQNPRHLVRRRGQEARLRCSPMKGHSHVYWYRQLPEEGLKFMVYLQKENIIDESGMPKERFSAEFPKEGPSILRIQQVVRGDSAAYFCAALGGSGNTIYFGEGSWLTVV.

CDR3 bases: TGTGCCAGCAGCTTTTCACAGAACACTGAAGCTTTCTTT. This codes for CASSFSQNTEAFF. The chain recombines TRBV7-3 with TRBJ1-1; no clear D. V gave up 3 bases and J gave up 1 base, with 6 bases separating them. This CDR3 spans 13 amino acids. Germline lookup yields CDR1 SGHTA and CDR2 FQGTGA.

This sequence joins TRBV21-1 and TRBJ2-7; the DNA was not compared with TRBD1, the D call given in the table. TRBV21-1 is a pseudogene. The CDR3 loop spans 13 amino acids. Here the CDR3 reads CASRDRKNYEQYF. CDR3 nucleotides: TGTGCCAGCCGGGACAGGAAAAACTACGAGCAGTACTTC.

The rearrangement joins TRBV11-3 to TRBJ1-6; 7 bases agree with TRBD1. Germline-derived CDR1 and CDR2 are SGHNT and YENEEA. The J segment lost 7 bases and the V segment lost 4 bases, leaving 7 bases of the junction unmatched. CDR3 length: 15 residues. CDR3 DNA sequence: TGTGCCAGCAGCTCCGCGTCGACAGGGAATTCACCCCTCCACTTT. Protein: CASSSASTGNSPLHF.

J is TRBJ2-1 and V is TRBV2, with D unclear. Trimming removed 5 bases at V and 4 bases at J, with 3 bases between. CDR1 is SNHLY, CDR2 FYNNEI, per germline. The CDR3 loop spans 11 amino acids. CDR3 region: CASSLYNEQFF. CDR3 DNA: TGTGCCAGCAGTCTATACAATGAGCAGTTCTTC.

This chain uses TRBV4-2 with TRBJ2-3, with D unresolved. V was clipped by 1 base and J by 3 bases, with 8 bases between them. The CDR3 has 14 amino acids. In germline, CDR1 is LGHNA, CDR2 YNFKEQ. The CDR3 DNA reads TGTGCCAGCAGCCAAGGGAAGAGGACAGATACGCAGTATTTT. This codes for CASSQGKRTDTQYF.

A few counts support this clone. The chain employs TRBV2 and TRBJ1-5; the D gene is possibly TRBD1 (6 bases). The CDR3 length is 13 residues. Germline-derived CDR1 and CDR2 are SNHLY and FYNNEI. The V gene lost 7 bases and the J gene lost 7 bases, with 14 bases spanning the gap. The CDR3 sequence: CASTITGMQPQHF. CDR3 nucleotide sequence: TGTGCCAGCACTATAACAGGGATGCAGCCCCAGCATTTT.

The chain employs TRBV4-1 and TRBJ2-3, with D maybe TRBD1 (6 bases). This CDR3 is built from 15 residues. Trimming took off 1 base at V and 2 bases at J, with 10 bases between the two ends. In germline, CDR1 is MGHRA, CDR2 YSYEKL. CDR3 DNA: TGCGCCAGCAGCCAAGGAAGGGGGAACACAGATACGCAGTATTTT. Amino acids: CASSQGRGNTDTQYF.

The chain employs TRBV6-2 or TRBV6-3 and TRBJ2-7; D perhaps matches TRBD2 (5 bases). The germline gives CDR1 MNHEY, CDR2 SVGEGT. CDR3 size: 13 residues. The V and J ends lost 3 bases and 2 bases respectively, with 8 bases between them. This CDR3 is CASSYERTYEQYF. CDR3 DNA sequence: TGTGCCAGCAGTTATGAGCGGACCTACGAGCAGTACTTC.

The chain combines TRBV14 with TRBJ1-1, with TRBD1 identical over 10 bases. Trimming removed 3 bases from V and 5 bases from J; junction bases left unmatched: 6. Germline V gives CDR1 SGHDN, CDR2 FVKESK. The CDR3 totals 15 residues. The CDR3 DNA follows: TGTGCCAGCAGCCAGTTGGGACAGGGGAGTACTGAAGCTTTCTTT. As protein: CASSQLGQGSTEAFF. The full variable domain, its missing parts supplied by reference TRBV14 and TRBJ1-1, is EAGVTQFPSHSVIEKGQTVTLRCDPISGHDNLYWYRRVMGKEIKFLLHFVKESKQDESGMPNNRFLAERTGGTYSTLKVQPAELEDSGVYFCASSQLGQGSTEAFFGQGTRLTVV.

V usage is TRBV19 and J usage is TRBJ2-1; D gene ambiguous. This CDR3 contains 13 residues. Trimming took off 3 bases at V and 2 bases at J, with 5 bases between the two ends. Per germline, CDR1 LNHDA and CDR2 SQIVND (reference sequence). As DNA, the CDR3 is TGTGCCAGTAGTATGAGGACCTACAATGAGCAGTTCTTC. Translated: CASSMRTYNEQFF. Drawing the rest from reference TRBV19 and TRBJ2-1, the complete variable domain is DGGITQSPKYLFRKEGQNVTLSCEQNLNHDAMYWYRQDPGQGLRLIYYSQIVNDFQKGDIAEGYSVSREKKESFPLTVTSAQKNPTAFYLCASSMRTYNEQFFGPGTRLTVL.

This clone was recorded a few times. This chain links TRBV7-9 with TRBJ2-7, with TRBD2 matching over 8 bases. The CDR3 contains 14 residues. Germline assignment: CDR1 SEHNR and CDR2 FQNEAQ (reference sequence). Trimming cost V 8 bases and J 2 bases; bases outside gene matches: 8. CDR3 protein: CASEGREAPYEQYF. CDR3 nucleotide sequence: TGTGCCAGCGAGGGGCGGGAGGCCCCCTACGAGCAGTACTTC.

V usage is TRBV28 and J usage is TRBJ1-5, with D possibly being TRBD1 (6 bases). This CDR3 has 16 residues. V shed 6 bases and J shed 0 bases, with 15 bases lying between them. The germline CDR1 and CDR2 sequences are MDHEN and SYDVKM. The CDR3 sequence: CASRTGPTDSNQPQHF. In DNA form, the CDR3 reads TGTGCCAGCAGAACAGGGCCAACGGATAGCAATCAGCCCCAGCATTTT.

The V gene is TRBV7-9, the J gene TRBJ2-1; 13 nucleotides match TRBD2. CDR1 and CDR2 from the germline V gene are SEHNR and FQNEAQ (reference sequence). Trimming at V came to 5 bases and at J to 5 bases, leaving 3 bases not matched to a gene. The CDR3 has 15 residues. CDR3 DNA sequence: TGTGCCAGCAGCAAGGGACTAGCGGGAAACAATGAGCAGTTCTTC. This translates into CASSKGLAGNNEQFF.

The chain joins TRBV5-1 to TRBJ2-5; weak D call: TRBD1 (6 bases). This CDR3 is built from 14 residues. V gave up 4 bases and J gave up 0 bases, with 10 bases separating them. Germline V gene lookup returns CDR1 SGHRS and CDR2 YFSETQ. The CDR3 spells CASSTRGYQETQYF. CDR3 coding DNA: TGCGCCAGCAGCACGAGGGGGTACCAAGAGACCCAGTACTTC.

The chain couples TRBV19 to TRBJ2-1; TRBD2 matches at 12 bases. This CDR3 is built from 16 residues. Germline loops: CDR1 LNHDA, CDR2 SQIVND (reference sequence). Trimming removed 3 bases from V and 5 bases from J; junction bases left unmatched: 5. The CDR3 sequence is CASSILAGGGHNEQFF. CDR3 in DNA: TGTGCCAGTAGTATTCTAGCGGGAGGGGGACACAATGAGCAGTTCTTC.

The CDR3: CASRIVETSGELFF. In nucleotides, the CDR3 is TGTGCCAGTAGGATCGTAGAGACATCGGGGGAGCTGTTTTTT. The rearrangement uses TRBV19 and TRBJ2-2; D remains unclear. CDR1 and CDR2 from the germline V gene are LNHDA and SQIVND (reference sequence). This CDR3 has 14 amino acids. Trimming removed 6 bases at V and 8 bases at J, with 16 bases between. Using reference TRBV19 and TRBJ2-2 for the parts outside the CDR3, the full variable domain is DGGITQSPKYLFRKEGQNVTLSCEQNLNHDAMYWYRQDPGQGLRLIYYSQIVNDFQKGDIAEGYSVSREKKESFPLTVTSAQKNPTAFYLCASRIVETSGELFFGEGSRLTVL.

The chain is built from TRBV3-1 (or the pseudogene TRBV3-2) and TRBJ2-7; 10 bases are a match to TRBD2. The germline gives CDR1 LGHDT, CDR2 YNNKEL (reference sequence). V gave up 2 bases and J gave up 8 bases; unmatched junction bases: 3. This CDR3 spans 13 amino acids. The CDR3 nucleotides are TGTGCCAGCAGCCAACTAGCGGGAGCCCAGCAGTACTTC. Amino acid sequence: CASSQLAGAQQYF.

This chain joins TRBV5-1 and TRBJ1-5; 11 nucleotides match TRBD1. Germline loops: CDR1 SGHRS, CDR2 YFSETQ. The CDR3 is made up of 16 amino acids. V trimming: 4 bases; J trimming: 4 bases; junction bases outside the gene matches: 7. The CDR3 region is CASSEGQGGTNQPQHF. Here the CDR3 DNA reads TGCGCCAGCAGCGAGGGACAGGGGGGAACAAATCAGCCCCAGCATTTT.

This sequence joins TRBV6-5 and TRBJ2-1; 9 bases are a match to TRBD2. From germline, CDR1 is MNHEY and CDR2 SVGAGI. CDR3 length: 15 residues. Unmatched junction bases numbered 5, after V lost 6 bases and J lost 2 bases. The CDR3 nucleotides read TGTGCCAGCAGAGTGACTAGCGGACCCTACAATGAGCAGTTCTTC. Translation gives CASRVTSGPYNEQFF.

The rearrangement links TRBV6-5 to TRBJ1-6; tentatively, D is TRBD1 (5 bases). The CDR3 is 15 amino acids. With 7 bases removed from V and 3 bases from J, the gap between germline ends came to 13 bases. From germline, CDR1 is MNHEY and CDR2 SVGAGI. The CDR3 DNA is TGTGCCAGCACTACCACAGGAATCTATAATTCACCCCTCCACTTT. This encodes CASTTTGIYNSPLHF.

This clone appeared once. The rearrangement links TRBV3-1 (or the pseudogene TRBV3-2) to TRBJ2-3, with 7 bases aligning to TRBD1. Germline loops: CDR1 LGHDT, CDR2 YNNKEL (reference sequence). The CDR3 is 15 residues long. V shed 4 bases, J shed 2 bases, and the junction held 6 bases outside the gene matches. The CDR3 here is CASSPRGGLTDTQYF. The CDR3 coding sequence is TGTGCCAGCAGCCCGAGAGGGGGCCTCACAGATACGCAGTATTTT.

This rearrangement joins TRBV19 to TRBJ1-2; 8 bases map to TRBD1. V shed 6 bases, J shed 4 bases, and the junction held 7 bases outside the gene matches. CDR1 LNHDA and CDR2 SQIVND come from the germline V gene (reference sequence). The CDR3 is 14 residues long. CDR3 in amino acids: CASSWDRRAYGYTF. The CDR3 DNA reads TGTGCCAGTAGCTGGGACAGGCGTGCCTATGGCTACACCTTC.

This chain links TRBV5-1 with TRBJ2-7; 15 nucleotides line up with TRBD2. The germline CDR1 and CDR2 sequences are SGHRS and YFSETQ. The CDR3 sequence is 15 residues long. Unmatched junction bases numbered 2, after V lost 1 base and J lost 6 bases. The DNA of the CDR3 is TGCGCCAGCAGCTTGCCGGGACTAGCGGGAGGCGAGCAGTACTTC. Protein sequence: CASSLPGLAGGEQYF.